The TCR beta chain under discussion was sequenced for a study of cytomegalovirus exposure and HLA in healthy donors. Germline CDR1 and CDR2: SGHTA and FQGTGA. This CDR3 region has 13 residues. Trimming cost V 1 base and J 5 bases, with 8 bases left between them. PCR was performed using 60 Vbeta and 13 Jbeta primers. The data were produced by immunoSEQ multiplex PCR, yet TCRdb's version contains in-frame clones alone and is incomplete. The data contain under 150,000 clones, around 77% of them seen just once; the ten biggest clones take up 1% to 1.5%. The sample taken for sequencing was PBMCs. This chain uses TRBV7-3 with TRBJ1-1; D possibly corresponds to TRBD1 (6 bases). The receptor was isolated from a man aged 50-59 years in good health and CMV-seronegative. CDR3 coding DNA: TGTGCCAGCAGCTTAATAAGGGGGACTGAAGCTTTCTTT. Protein: CASSLIRGTEAFF.